This TCR beta chain comes out of a study of cytomegalovirus exposure and HLA in healthy donors (dated by TCRdb to 2015 to 2018). Background for the entire study: According to an earlier analysis of around 600 of the donors, about 170 million T cells yielded 117 million unique TCR beta sequences and around 280 Gb of sequence data. An early release that covered 640 HLA-typed donors contained about 300 gigabases of sequencing data and tens of millions of unique TCR sequences. Of the 300 to 500 genotyped donors, approximately 81% were placed in the genetic ancestry cluster associated with self-reported Caucasian donors. The study aimed to test whether cataloging public T cell receptors could reveal signatures of past pathogen exposure. The study profiled the T cell repertoires of hundreds of subjects by immunosequencing and related them to cytomegalovirus serostatus. Besides the first cohort of around 670 subjects, a separate validation cohort made up of roughly 120 different subjects was used. To predict cytomegalovirus infection status, the study combined high-throughput TCR immunosequencing, statistical association of individual TCRs with disease status, and machine learning. A later analysis re-examined previously published TCR beta repertoires from several hundred donors and added high-resolution HLA genotyping to investigate patterns of TCR occurrence. The later analysis used no new phenotypic data to find candidate immune exposures, relying instead on TCR beta sequences and their occurrence across donors. An earlier analysis of some 600 of the donors applied high-throughput TCR beta sequencing to assess whether each TCR beta V gene segment acted as functional or pseudogenic. Donor age, sex, ethnicity and CMV serostatus were collected together with the repertoire data. A later genetic analysis used genome-wide SNP genotypes for about three fifths of the 666 donors, treating that subset as a discovery cohort. All discovery cohort repertoires had been generated on a single sequencing platform. HLA typing included class I and class II loci at four-digit resolution. The number of typed donors differed by locus: roughly 629-640 for A, B, C, DRB1 and DQB1; 522 for DQA1; roughly 600 for DPA1; and around 490 for DPB1. Because of strong linkage in the cohort, roughly five DR-DQ haplotypes were treated as single units for association and clustering. Across about 370 genotyped donors of the cohort, an average of roughly 250,000 unique TCR beta nucleotide sequences per donor were sequenced, and around 19% of those sequences were non-productive. The full study reports these points: Linkage disequilibrium might explain the correlated functional status among segregating V segments, but an unknown experimental factor could not be ruled out. A cluster of highly shared sequence variants was judged likely to be a technical artifact of the sequencing pipeline. Most TCR sequences were seen in very few donors, while some public TCRs were found in many individuals. A later genetic analysis associated a missense DCLRE1C variant with V-gene and J-gene trimming of TCR beta chains, and an independent cohort replicated the association. Specific HLA alleles were associated with more than 15,000 TCR beta sequences at a false discovery rate of 0.05 in a later analysis. In both the original and validation cohorts, the classifier was reported to diagnose cytomegalovirus status with high specificity and sensitivity. CMV serostatus was the only immune exposure information available for the cohort. It was suggested by the authors that the approach could potentially be generalized to other disease states and immunological phenotypes. In a later genetic analysis, fewer N-insertions in productive TCRs were reported among donors in an Asian-associated ancestry cluster than the roughly 700-donor mean. In this cohort, only TCR beta chains were sequenced, and detectable features were limited by the absence of alpha or paired-chain data. Most CMV-associated TCR beta chains appeared to be HLA-restricted in a later analysis, and the HLA associations seemed to be driven largely by CMV exposure. When HLA alleles, especially DR and DQ, strongly co-occurred, attributing TCR associations to individual alleles was difficult. In an earlier analysis of about 600 of the donors, most TCR beta V segments appeared in productive rearrangements about 87% or about 30% of the time, broadly matching IMGT annotations. Compared with equally common non-associated chains, HLA-associated TCR beta chains in a later analysis were more clonally expanded and had lower generation probabilities. Because the 87-base-pair reads could not distinguish some IMGT-functional V segments, including TRBV6-2 and TRBV6-3, those segments were excluded. In a later analysis, TCR association rates were found to vary across HLA loci, with the most associated TCRs seen for DRB1 alleles and the fewest for HLA-C alleles. HLA typing was unavailable for some donors at each locus, so association tests used only the typed subset. Because counts were too low, fewer than 20 rarely observed V segments, including chromosome 9 orphons, were excluded from the earlier analysis of several hundred of the donors. The study listed around 160 TCR beta chains as associated with cytomegalovirus. Roughly uniform sequencing depth across donors was assumed in presence/absence analyses, although this assumption may not hold. A few of the identified cytomegalovirus-associated TCR beta chains were confirmed in vitro to be specific for cytomegalovirus antigens. A further reported finding was that TCR beta sequences accurately predicted the HLA-A and HLA-B alleles for most subjects in the first cohort. Several of the top co-occurrence clusters appeared to be linked to parvovirus B19, influenza, CMV and Epstein-Barr virus, according to a later analysis.

Per the germline V gene, SGHTS is the CDR1 and YDEGEE is the CDR2. From the cysteine through the phenylalanine, the CDR3 covers 14 amino acids. Of all the DNA, just the CDR3 is kept, 42 bases in frame from base 1. V gives up 1 base and J gives up 5 bases, and the segment between their germline ends measures 9 bases. The library was obtained by the immunoSEQ multiplex PCR assay. The multiplex PCR relied on a mix of 60 forward primers for TCR Vbeta segments and 13 reverse primers for TCR Jbeta segments. Amplification of the CDR3 region of rearranged TCR beta genes was performed with a multiplex PCR assay on genomic DNA. On the Illumina HiSeq System, the amplified TCR beta libraries were sequenced as 87-base-pair reads. From the authors' description of their analysis: In a later analysis, 70 million to 95 million unique TCR beta chains were counted across the approximately 640 repertoires, and approximately 11 million of these chains were shared by at least two donors. Raw reads were error-corrected and collapsed into unique sequences with a nearest-neighbor algorithm that merged closely related sequences to remove PCR and sequencing errors. V, D and J gene segments were assigned by aligning CDR3 sequences to IMGT reference sequences. For a sequence to be retained, a match of at least six nucleotides to both a V gene segment and a J gene segment was required. A rearrangement counted as productive if the CDR3 had no stop codons and remained in frame with V and J, and every other rearrangement counted as non-productive. Following IMGT convention, CDR3 was defined as the stretch from the second conserved V-encoded cysteine to the conserved J-encoded phenylalanine. The earlier analysis of approximately 590 of the donors excluded any sequence lacking an unambiguous match to a single V gene segment. An earlier analysis of several hundred of the donors called V segments functional above 56.7% productive rearrangements and segregating when the between-donor standard deviation exceeded 5%. To diagnose cytomegalovirus status from the catalog of TCR beta chain sequences, a statistical classification framework was built. A later analysis assigned V and J genes by comparing TCR nucleotide sequences with IMGT/GENE-DB human TR gene sequences. A later analysis assigned CDR3 sequences and most-parsimonious VDJ recombination scenarios with the TCRdist pipeline. In a later analysis, every TCR beta chain was defined by the combination of its CDR3 amino acid sequence and its V-gene family, and reads without a unique V-gene family were dropped. As a way to deal with suspected cross-contamination and a sequencing artifact, a later analysis dropped approximately 590 nucleotide sequences that were highly shared and had low generation probability. In a later analysis, a clonal expansion index was calculated for each public chain from normalized within-repertoire ranks of inferred template counts. A later analysis computed generation probabilities with a VDJ recombination model fitted to out-of-frame rearrangements, and checked the results against IGoR. In a later analysis, hypergeometric tests were used to score TCR-TCR, TCR-HLA and TCR-CMV co-occurrence, with a repertoire-size bias correction applied to TCR pairs. In a later analysis, false discovery rates were estimated by permuting HLA or CMV assignments 20 times. In a later analysis, co-occurring TCRs were grouped using DBSCAN, and TCRdist sequence similarity was added for clustering within HLA-allele-positive subsets. For co-occurrence clustering, repertoires with fewer than 30,000 or more than 120,000 public chains were excluded, along with roughly 5 repertoires with anomalous nucleotide sharing. TCRdb retrieved this table from immuneACCESS and kept in-frame rearrangements only. Not all clones are present; in checked studies, unresolved V genes account for under half, and no reason is known for the remainder. V and J calls plus clone size are reproduced from that table; the DNA served to infer D and trimming. The sample table lists roughly 150,000 clones, 73% of them with a count of one. Together, the top ten hold under 5.5% of the sample.

Comments on this clone: Its antigen target is currently unknown. The input lacks base qualities; no much larger clone sits a single base away.

The cohort was made up of around 720 healthy bone marrow donors. Cohort members were all nominally healthy when sampled, although unrecorded immune exposures were likely present. The donor tested CMV seropositive, placing the donor among the 289 seropositive members of the cohort. Every donor gave a peripheral blood sample, and the peripheral blood mononuclear cells from that sample were used for TCR beta sequencing. Genomic DNA was extracted from the blood cell samples with the Qiagen DNeasy Blood Extraction Kit. The receptor was isolated from a young woman in good health and CMV-seropositive. The sequence links TRBV5-8 to TRBJ1-4; no D gene call is confident. Sequenced material: PBMCs. Here is the DNA: TGTGCCAGCAGCTTGCGCAGCGTGAATGAAAAACTGTTTTTT. Its amino acids are CASSLRSVNEKLFF.